Following are 16 T cell receptor beta chains from one sample sequenced in a study of blood T cell repertoires in COVID-19. TCRdb's table, derived via immunoSEQ multiplex PCR, lists solely in-frame clones and lacks some. The sample records 100,000 to 150,000 clones, just under 80% being singletons. What was sequenced was peripheral blood. The receptors originated from a human donor in a cohort sampled during active COVID-19.

The chain combines TRBV18 with TRBJ1-2; TRBD1 matches at 8 bases. The CDR3 covers 14 residues. The germline CDR1 and CDR2 sequences are KGHSH and LQKENI. V trimming: 3 bases; J trimming: 4 bases; junction bases outside the gene matches: 4. CDR3 loop: CASSPGQDLYGYTF. CDR3 DNA: TGTGCCAGCTCACCGGGACAGGACCTCTATGGCTACACCTTC.

The gene calls are TRBV7-8 and TRBJ1-3, with D perhaps TRBD1 (5 bases). CDR1 is SGHVS and CDR2 is FQNEAQ in the germline V gene. This CDR3 comprises 16 residues. The V end lost 5 bases, the J end lost 0 bases, and 14 bases lay between the germline ends. The CDR3 nucleotides read TGTGCCAGCAGCACAAGGGGCAGAAACTCTGGAAACACCATATATTTT. The encoded protein is CASSTRGRNSGNTIYF.

This sequence joins TRBV30 and TRBJ1-5; possibly TRBD1 for D (5 bases). The V end lost 0 bases, the J end lost 4 bases, and 7 bases lay between the germline ends. The CDR3 contains 13 residues. The germline CDR1 and CDR2 sequences are GTSNPN and SVGIG (reference sequence). This chain's CDR3 is CAWSVDRNQPQHF. As DNA, the CDR3 is TGTGCCTGGAGTGTAGACAGAAATCAGCCCCAGCATTTT.

For the CDR3, the DNA is TGCGCCAGCAGCCACCGGGGACAGCCTCCGAACACCGGGGAGCTGTTTTTT. Protein product: CASSHRGQPPNTGELFF. The chain couples TRBV4-1 to TRBJ2-2, with 7 bases aligning to TRBD1. The CDR3 consists of 17 residues. Germline V lookup: CDR1 MGHRA, CDR2 YSYEKL. V dropped 3 bases and J dropped 0; count of bases not matched to a gene: 7.

The count of this clone is one. The chain combines TRBV11-2 with TRBJ2-4; possibly TRBD2 for D (6 bases). The CDR3 loop spans 16 amino acids. With 2 bases removed from V and 3 bases from J, the gap between germline ends came to 14 bases. Germline CDR1 SGHAT, CDR2 FQNNGV. The CDR3 bases are TGTGCCAGCAGCTTAACCGGAGCGCGGGGCAAAAACATTCAGTACTTC. Its translation: CASSLTGARGKNIQYF.

This clone was counted only a few times. This chain connects TRBV28 to TRBJ1-5; D may be TRBD1 (6 bases). The germline V gene has CDR1 MDHEN and CDR2 SYDVKM. Trimming took 4 bases from V and 3 from J, leaving 13 bases between them. The CDR3 covers 15 residues. CDR3 loop: CASSSTDSLNQPQHF. The CDR3 coding sequence is TGTGCCAGCAGTTCGACGGACAGCCTCAATCAGCCCCAGCATTTT.

This sequence joins TRBV25-1 and TRBJ2-7; 16 nucleotides align to TRBD2. Germline CDR1 reads MGHDK; CDR2 reads SYGVNS. The length of the CDR3 is 16 residues. The CDR3 loop is CASDPGLAGGAYEQYF. CDR3 DNA sequence: TGTGCGAGTGACCCGGGACTAGCGGGAGGGGCCTACGAGCAGTACTTC.

J is TRBJ2-3 and V is TRBV5-1; 7 bases are a match to TRBD1. Germline CDR1 reads SGHRS; CDR2 reads YFSETQ. The CDR3 is 15 amino acids. J was trimmed by 1 base and V by 4 bases; bases with no gene match: 6. The chain's CDR3 is CASSDEGAGTDTQYF. The DNA for the CDR3 is TGCGCCAGCAGCGACGAGGGGGCTGGCACAGATACGCAGTATTTT. Together with reference TRBV5-1 and TRBJ2-3, the CDR3 gives the full variable domain: KAGVTQTPRYLIKTRGQQVTLSCSPISGHRSVSWYQQTPGQGLQFLFEYFSETQRNKGNFPGRFSGRQFSNSRSEMNVSTLELGDSALYLCASSDEGAGTDTQYFGPGTRLTVL.

The rearrangement links TRBV5-4 to TRBJ2-5, with D unresolved. There are 13 residues in the CDR3. Germline loops: CDR1 SGHNT, CDR2 YYREEE (reference sequence). Trimming removed 4 bases at V and 5 bases at J, with 12 bases between. CDR3 protein: CASSLGQTETQYF. In nucleotides, the CDR3 is TGTGCCAGCAGCCTTGGGCAGACGGAGACCCAGTACTTC.

This chain connects TRBV19 to TRBJ2-7; 10 nucleotides align to TRBD2. The trim removed 2 bases at V and 3 bases at J, leaving 7 bases unmatched. In germline, CDR1 is LNHDA, CDR2 SQIVND (reference sequence). The CDR3 runs to 16 residues. The CDR3 here is CASSITASGGDYEQYF. CDR3 coding DNA: TGTGCCAGTAGTATAACGGCTAGCGGGGGCGACTACGAGCAGTACTTC.

The genes are TRBV27 and TRBJ1-5; possibly TRBD1 for D (5 bases). The germline V and J ends were trimmed by 5 bases and 7 bases, with 15 bases remaining between them. The CDR3 has 14 amino acids. The germline V gene encodes CDR1 MNHEY and CDR2 SMNVEV (reference sequence). The CDR3 region has the DNA TGTGCCAGCAGTCCCATTCAGGGAAACCAGCCCCAGCATTTT. Amino acids: CASSPIQGNQPQHF.

There are a few counts of this clone. The chain uses TRBV3-1 (or the pseudogene TRBV3-2) and TRBJ1-4; D uncertain. V was cut by 1 base and J by 7 bases, with 16 bases left in between. The germline CDR1 and CDR2 sequences are LGHDT and YNNKEL (reference sequence). This CDR3 contains 16 residues. CDR3 coding DNA: TGTGCCAGCAGCCAAGGAAACGGCTTCTCGGGTGAAAAACTGTTTTTT. Its protein product is CASSQGNGFSGEKLFF.

The V and J genes are TRBV6-6 and TRBJ2-7; possibly TRBD2 for D (5 bases). V was cut by 2 bases and J by 3 bases, with 17 bases left in between. Germline loops: CDR1 MNHNY, CDR2 SVGAGI (reference sequence). CDR3 length equals 16 residues. As DNA, the CDR3 is TGTGCCAGCAGTTACGCCCCCACGGGGAGAAGCTACGAGCAGTACTTC. Amino acids: CASSYAPTGRSYEQYF.

The J gene is TRBJ2-3, the V gene TRBV29-1, with TRBD2 identical over 8 bases. J gave up 0 bases and V 3 bases, and 11 bases lay outside the gene matches. This CDR3 is 17 amino acids long. CDR1 is SQVTM and CDR2 is ANQGSEA in the germline V gene. The CDR3 DNA follows: TGCAGCGTTGATTCGGACGGGGGGGACTATAGCACAGATACGCAGTATTTT. It specifies CSVDSDGGDYSTDTQYF.

The chain recombines TRBV6-5 with TRBJ2-5, with 11 positions matching TRBD2. The CDR3 consists of 15 residues. V trimming: 0 bases; J trimming: 5 bases; junction bases outside the gene matches: 2. CDR1 and CDR2 (germline): MNHEY, SVGAGI. CDR3: CASSYSPSGRETQYF. CDR3 coding DNA: TGTGCCAGCAGTTACTCTCCTAGCGGGAGGGAGACCCAGTACTTC.

J is TRBJ1-6 and V is TRBV2, with 9 bases lining up with TRBD1. This CDR3 spans 14 amino acids. Trimming removed 6 bases from V and 7 bases from J; junction bases left unmatched: 4. Germline-derived CDR1 and CDR2 are SNHLY and FYNNEI. The CDR3 coding sequence is TGTGCCAGCAGGACAGGGGGTGGGAATTCACCCCTCCACTTT. It translates to CASRTGGGNSPLHF.